One and the same sample provided the 7 T cell receptor beta chains below, sequenced in a study of T cell changes during pregnancy in multiple sclerosis. Clones were read by immunoSEQ multiplex PCR, and TCRdb kept only the in-frame ones, dropping some. The sample shows fewer than 35,000 clones, 90% of them seen only once. Specimen: CD4+ T cells from peripheral blood mononuclear cells, collected in the third trimester of pregnancy. The source of these receptors is a female donor in good health, enrolled as a control in a pregnancy study.

This chain joins TRBV7-8 and TRBJ1-6; D is perhaps TRBD1 (6 bases). Germline CDR1 is SGHVS and CDR2 is FQNEAQ. The CDR3 has 16 residues. V dropped 4 bases and J dropped 3 bases, with 13 bases sitting between them. The CDR3 DNA is TGTGCCAGCAGCTCGGACAGCAAGTTCTATAATTCACCCCTCCACTTT. Encoded protein: CASSSDSKFYNSPLHF.

The chain is built from TRBV18 and TRBJ2-7; TRBD2 matches 12 bases. CDR1 and CDR2 from the germline V gene are KGHSH and LQKENI. V trimming: 1 base; J trimming: 1 base; junction bases outside the gene matches: 5. This CDR3 has 17 amino acids. The CDR3 DNA follows: TGTGCCAGCTCACCACTCGGGCTAGCGGGGGGGTCCTACGAGCAGTACTTC. Its translation is CASSPLGLAGGSYEQYF.

V usage is TRBV7-8 and J usage is TRBJ2-1; D is perhaps TRBD1 (6 bases). Germline-derived CDR1 and CDR2 are SGHVS and FQNEAQ. This CDR3 comprises 15 residues. V was pared by 6 bases and J by 0 bases, with 12 bases between. The CDR3, as DNA: TGTGCCAGCAGGCGAACAGGGAGCTCCTACAATGAGCAGTTCTTC. This translates into CASRRTGSSYNEQFF.

V is TRBV25-1 and J is TRBJ1-2; 7 bases map to TRBD1. Germline-derived CDR1 and CDR2 are MGHDK and SYGVNS. V dropped 5 bases and J dropped 5; count of bases not matched to a gene: 11. CDR3 length: 15 residues. The chain's CDR3 is CASSTTGTEHYGYTF. DNA for the CDR3: TGTGCCAGCAGTACCACCGGGACAGAGCATTATGGCTACACCTTC.

The rearrangement joins TRBV5-1 to TRBJ2-1; possibly TRBD1 for D (6 bases). The CDR3 covers 17 residues. The V and J ends lost 2 bases and 0 bases respectively, with 15 bases between them. Looked up from germline, CDR1 is SGHRS and CDR2 is YFSETQ. In nucleotides, the CDR3 is TGCGCCAGCAGCTTAACAGGGCCGAGTAGCTCCTACAATGAGCAGTTCTTC. Its translation: CASSLTGPSSSYNEQFF.

V gene TRBV5-6 combines with J gene TRBJ2-7; TRBD1 agrees at 10 bases. The CDR3 is made up of 17 amino acids. Per the germline V gene, CDR1 is SGHDT and CDR2 is YYEEEE. Trimming took 4 bases from V and 3 from J; bases not matched to a gene: 13. The CDR3, as DNA: TGTGCCAGCAGCGGGGACAGGGGCCTTGGACCTGTCTACGAGCAGTACTTC. Encoded protein: CASSGDRGLGPVYEQYF.

In this sample, this clone turned up once. This rearrangement joins TRBV15 to TRBJ2-2; D gene unclear. The CDR3 consists of 15 residues. Germline CDR1 reads LNHNV; CDR2 reads YYDKDF (reference sequence). V lost 0 bases and J lost 1, with 6 bases in between. The chain's CDR3 is CATSRDRLNTGELFF. In DNA, the CDR3 is TGTGCCACCAGCAGAGACAGATTGAACACCGGGGAGCTGTTTTTT.